The T cell receptor beta chain under discussion was sequenced for a study of cytomegalovirus exposure and HLA in healthy donors. Germline V CDR1 and CDR2: MNHEY, SVGAGI. The V gene lost 0 bases and the J gene lost 5 bases, with 11 bases spanning the gap. The CDR3 extends over 16 amino acids. A multiplex PCR was run with 60 Vbeta primers and 13 Jbeta primers. Assay: immunoSEQ multiplex PCR; the TCRdb copy retains only in-frame clones and omits some. The profile shows about 120,000 clones, over 80% of them singletons. This chain joins TRBV6-5 and TRBJ2-6; D not resolved. The origin of this receptor is a man aged 30 to 39 in good health and CMV-seronegative. What was sequenced was PBMCs. CDR3 region: CASSYSTAVWANVLTF. For the CDR3, the DNA is TGTGCCAGCAGTTACTCGACTGCCGTGTGGGCCAACGTCCTGACTTTC.